The rows below give T cell receptor beta chains drawn from one sample of a study of shared clonotypes between healthy human individuals. Measured with immunoSEQ multiplex PCR; TCRdb has only the in-frame clones, and not every one. The repertoire holds approximately 2.5 million clones, roughly 93% seen once, with roughly 0.39% in the top ten. Sequenced material: naive CD4+ T cells from PBMCs. These receptors came from a man between 18 and 35 years old in good health. Some clones in this sample may be carry-over from other donors' samples. The CDR3 runs from the conserved cysteine through the conserved F or W. A D gene is named only where the DNA matches it firmly. A clone size is listed for some rows: how often the clone was seen (once, few, many), or a class if it is expanded.

clone_size j_call v_call d_call cdr3_length cdr3_aa cdr3_nt
. TRBJ2-5 TRBV15 . 15 CATSRLARTQETQYF TGTGCCACCAGCAGACTAGCGAGGACCCAAGAGACCCAGTACTTC
once TRBJ2-3 TRBV28 . 12 CASSLSVGAQYF TGTGCCAGCAGTTTATCGGTCGGAGCGCAGTATTTT
. TRBJ2-3 TRBV18 . 13 CASSPDVGNTQYF TGTGCCAGCTCACCAGACGTTGGAAATACGCAGTATTTT
. TRBJ1-2 TRBV5-1 . 16 CASSPSGRQGGYGYTF TGCGCCAGCAGCCCCTCGGGACGCCAGGGCGGTTATGGCTACACCTTC
. TRBJ2-7 TRBV5-1 . 14 CASRDPGRVYEQYF TGCGCCAGCAGGGACCCGGGCCGGGTGTACGAGCAGTACTTC
. TRBJ2-4 TRBV11-2 . 17 CASSLVIRGPDKNIQYF TGTGCCAGCAGCTTAGTGATACGGGGTCCCGATAAAAACATTCAGTACTTC
. TRBJ1-4 TRBV18 TRBD1 16 CASSPKQGDRNEKLFF TGTGCCAGCTCACCAAAGCAGGGGGACCGGAATGAAAAACTGTTTTTT
. TRBJ2-2 TRBV27 TRBD2 17 CASSPTRLAGATGELFF TGTGCCAGCAGTCCGACAAGACTAGCGGGAGCCACCGGGGAGCTGTTTTTT
. TRBJ2-4 TRBV2 . 17 CASSEAPRTVKGDIQYF TGTGCCAGCAGTGAAGCCCCCCGGACAGTCAAAGGTGACATTCAGTACTTC
. TRBJ1-2 TRBV6-1 . 12 CASSERFYGYTF TGTGCCAGCAGTGAACGGTTCTATGGCTACACCTTC
. TRBJ1-1 TRBV5-1 TRBD1 15 CASSLVEGARTEAFF TGCGCCAGCAGCTTGGTTGAGGGGGCGCGTACTGAAGCTTTCTTT
. TRBJ2-3 TRBV18 TRBD1 16 CASSPPLTGGTDTQYF TGTGCCAGCTCACCACCCTTGACAGGGGGCACAGATACGCAGTATTTT
. TRBJ2-2 TRBV5-1 TRBD1 19 CASSPHPPTGGANTGELFF TGCGCCAGCAGCCCCCACCCGCCCACAGGGGGCGCGAACACCGGGGAGCTGTTTTTT
. TRBJ2-6 TRBV4-3 . 17 CASSQEVTRAGANVLTF TGCGCCAGCAGCCAAGAGGTAACGAGGGCTGGGGCCAACGTCCTGACTTTC
. TRBJ2-1 TRBV5-1 TRBD2 20 CASSLAGLAGAYGGDNEQFF TGCGCCAGCAGCTTGGCTGGGCTAGCGGGAGCCTACGGGGGAGACAATGAGCAGTTCTTC
. TRBJ2-7 TRBV5-6 TRBD1 16 CASSLGGQGWAYEQYF TGTGCCAGCAGCTTGGGGGGACAGGGTTGGGCCTACGAGCAGTACTTC
. TRBJ2-3 TRBV29-1 . 13 CSVERTGTDTQYF TGCAGCGTTGAAAGGACTGGCACAGATACGCAGTATTTT
. TRBJ2-5 TRBV2 . 15 CASSEAFAGQETQYF TGTGCCAGCAGTGAAGCATTTGCGGGGCAAGAGACCCAGTACTTC
once TRBJ2-7 TRBV19 TRBD2 15 CASSMRTSGDYEQYF TGTGCCAGTAGTATGCGCACTAGCGGTGACTACGAGCAGTACTTC
. TRBJ1-4 TRBV7-8 . 15 CASKKLGQPNEKLFF TGTGCCAGCAAAAAACTCGGACAGCCGAATGAAAAACTGTTTTTT
. TRBJ2-1 TRBV7-2 . 12 CASSPATPAQFF TGTGCCAGCAGCCCGGCGACACCCGCCCAGTTCTTC
. TRBJ2-3 TRBV11-2 TRBD2 15 CASSSGTSGTDTQYF TGTGCCAGCAGCTCCGGGACTAGCGGCACAGATACGCAGTATTTT
. TRBJ1-1 TRBV29-1 TRBD1 12 CSAGQGATEAFF TGCAGCGCGGGACAGGGGGCGACTGAAGCTTTCTTT
. TRBJ2-3 TRBV10-1 . 15 CASSLQRASTDTQYF TGCGCCAGCAGTCTCCAACGGGCCTCCACAGATACGCAGTATTTT
. TRBJ1-4 TRBV11-2 . 11 CASRGSEKLFF TGTGCCAGCCGGGGGAGTGAAAAACTGTTTTTT
. TRBJ1-1 TRBV19 . 16 CASSIEGGLPNTEAFF TGTGCCAGTAGTATAGAGGGGGGCCTACCGAACACTGAAGCTTTCTTT
. TRBJ2-7 TRBV7-9 . 13 CASSPRDLYEQYF TGTGCCAGCAGCCCACGAGACCTCTACGAGCAGTACTTC
. TRBJ2-7 TRBV28 . 13 CASSSTGNYEQYF TGTGCCAGCAGTTCAACAGGGAACTACGAGCAGTACTTC
. TRBJ2-5 TRBV5-1 TRBD2 16 CASSLALAAGGKTQYF TGCGCCAGCAGCTTGGCGCTAGCGGCCGGCGGGAAGACCCAGTACTTC